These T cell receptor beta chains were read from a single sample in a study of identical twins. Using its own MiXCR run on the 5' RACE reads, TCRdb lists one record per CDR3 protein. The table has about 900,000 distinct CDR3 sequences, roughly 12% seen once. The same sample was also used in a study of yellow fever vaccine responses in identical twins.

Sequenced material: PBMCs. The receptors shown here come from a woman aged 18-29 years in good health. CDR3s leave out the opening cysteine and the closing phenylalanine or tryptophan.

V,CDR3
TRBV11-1,ASTTLAGVANTGELF
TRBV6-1,ASSLSLAGGTYEQY
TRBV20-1,SAIGPAFAQY
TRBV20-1,SRRRVGTQY
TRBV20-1,SARDDSSGYT
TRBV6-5,ASSLTRQRPYGYT
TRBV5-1,ASSQTEGRGIQY
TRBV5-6,ASSLRGAAYQPQH
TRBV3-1,ASSQDAGAFNQPQH
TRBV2,ASSDYDSEQF
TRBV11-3,ASSLTQANIQY
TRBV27,ASSLSVLGLDTQY
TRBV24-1,ATSRRVGTGELF
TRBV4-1,ASSQLTGGGYT
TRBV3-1,ASSQDPGGPSSYNEQF
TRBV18,ASSPLVAGVKDTQY
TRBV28,ASIPEGGYGYT
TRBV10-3,AISDRSPDTQY
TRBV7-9,AGEVWGSNEQF
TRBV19,ASSRGLVFEQF
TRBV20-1,SAPRLAGGSDTQY
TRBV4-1,ASSQLPGTVPNQPQH
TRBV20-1,SAPRSGSYNEQF
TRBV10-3,AITGGLAGASDEQF
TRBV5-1,ASSLDGSSYEQY
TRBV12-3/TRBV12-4,ASSPQTGVYEQY
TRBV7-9,ASSQGTSGTYNEQF
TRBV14,ASSGQGISYNEQF
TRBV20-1,SASLVAGRTDTQY
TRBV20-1,SARGLTGINTEAF
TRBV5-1,ASSPGGGHYEQY
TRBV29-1,SVEVGGFEQY
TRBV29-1,SASDRGGDEQY
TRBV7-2,ASSRTGYGNTEAF
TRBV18,ASSPIIRTSGSYEQY
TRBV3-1,ASSHTRGIGELF
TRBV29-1,SVNKIKTSTHNEQF
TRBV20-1,SALGQRGETQY
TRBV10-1,ASSEISTANSYNEQF
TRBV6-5,ASTGGAGTQY
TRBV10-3,AIVQSMNTEAF
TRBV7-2,ASSPPGGLAGGELF
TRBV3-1,ASSQGVGLGNTEAF
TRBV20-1,SAPSPGYEQY
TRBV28,ASSQGEGEQY
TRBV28,AATSGSTDTQY
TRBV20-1,SARNRGRFADTQY
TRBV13,ASSNELAGGRNNEQF
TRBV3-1,ASSQGTSSLTTGELF
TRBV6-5,ASFQGNSPLH
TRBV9,ASSVVAGITYNEQF
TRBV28,AINRVKAEQF
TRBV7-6,ASSLIPQSGGEKLF
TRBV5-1,ASSLGRDTYNEQF
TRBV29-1,SVEDGTASSYEQY